The 9 T cell receptor beta chains below were found in one sample sequenced in a study of blood T cells in healthy people across ages. With a J-beta primer mix and a sample-barcoded 5' primer, a second PCR ran about 6 to 11 cycles. TCRdb reprocessed the 5' RACE reads with MiXCR, giving one entry per CDR3 protein. The data show about a million distinct CDR3 sequences, with about 51% seen just once and roughly a fifth held by the top ten. Material for sequencing was blood. The receptors come from a woman aged 55-69 years in good health.

This clonotype was found many times. V gene TRBV12-3 or TRBV12-4 combines with J gene TRBJ1-5, with D uncertain. This CDR3 has 14 amino acids. Deletions cut 5 bases from V and 5 bases from J, with 13 bases between. The CDR3 DNA follows: TGTGCCAGCAGTCTAGACGGGCGGGATCAGCCCCAGCATTTT. It codes for CASSLDGRDQPQHF.

The CDR3 reads CASNEPMGTQYF. DNA of the CDR3: TGTGCCAGCAACGAACCGATGGGGACGCAGTATTTT. V and J are TRBV6-2 or TRBV6-3 and TRBJ2-3, with D hard to call. Germline V CDR1 and CDR2: MNHEY, SVGEGT. This CDR3 has 12 residues. Trimming removed 7 bases at V and 9 bases at J, with 14 bases between.

This clonotype showed up just a few times. V is TRBV18 and J is TRBJ1-4; D not resolved. V was trimmed by 2 bases and J by 0 bases, leaving 7 bases between them. In germline, CDR1 is KGHSH, CDR2 LQKENI. This CDR3 spans 15 amino acids. CDR3 in amino acids: CASSPGSATNEKLFF. CDR3 sequence (DNA): TGTGCCAGCTCACCAGGGAGTGCAACTAATGAAAAACTGTTTTTT.

The sample holds a few counts of this clonotype. This chain joins TRBV7-9 and TRBJ1-1; TRBD1 aligns across 10 bases. The ends lost 9 bases at V and 4 bases at J; junction bases unmatched: 5. The CDR3 totals 13 residues. The germline CDR1 and CDR2 sequences are SEHNR and FQNEAQ (reference sequence). The CDR3 region has the DNA TGTGCCAGTAGGGACAGGGGCGGCACTGAAGCTTTCTTT. Translating gives CASRDRGGTEAFF.

The chain links TRBV28 to TRBJ2-1; weak D call: TRBD2 (6 bases). The germline gives CDR1 MDHEN, CDR2 SYDVKM. This CDR3 has 14 amino acids. V was pared by 4 bases and J by 10 bases, with 17 bases between. The CDR3 DNA reads as TGTGCCAGCAGTTCCGGGAGCAGGTCCTACGAGCAGTTCTTC. It encodes CASSSGSRSYEQFF. The full variable domain, completed using reference TRBV28 and TRBJ2-1, is DVKVTQSSRYLVKRTGEKVFLECVQDMDHENMFWYRQDPGLGLRLIYFSYDVKMKEKGDIPEGYSVSREKKERFSLILESASTNQTSMYLCASSSGSRSYEQFFGPGTRLTVL.

The chain links TRBV20-1 to TRBJ1-2; D might be TRBD1 (6 bases). Deletions cut 4 bases from V and 6 bases from J, with 15 bases between. Germline CDR1 DFQATT, CDR2 SNEGSKA (reference sequence). CDR3 length: 13 residues. Here the CDR3 reads CSAKRGGVHGYTF. The CDR3 DNA reads as TGCAGTGCTAAGAGGGGGGGGGTCCATGGCTACACCTTC.

This clonotype was detected only once. The CDR3 DNA reads as TGTGCCAGCAGCGCAAGGACTAGCGGGCATAGCACAGATACGCAGTATTTT. Protein product: CASSARTSGHSTDTQYF. The V call is TRBV5-6, the J call TRBJ2-3, with 11 bases that match TRBD2. The CDR3 consists of 17 residues. Germline V lookup: CDR1 SGHDT, CDR2 YYEEEE. V lost 4 bases, J lost 0 bases, and 7 bases stayed unmatched.

The chain uses TRBV7-9 and TRBJ2-1; D may correspond to TRBD1 or TRBD2 (5 bases each). The V gene's germline CDR1 is SEHNR and CDR2 FQNEAQ (reference sequence). The V gene lost 4 bases and the J gene lost 4 bases, with 17 bases spanning the gap. The CDR3 length is 16 residues. This CDR3 is CASSSQLGPVYNEQFF. CDR3 sequence (DNA): TGTGCCAGCAGCTCCCAACTGGGACCGGTTTACAATGAGCAGTTCTTC. The full variable domain, with the rest looked up from reference TRBV7-9 and TRBJ2-1, is DTGVSQNPRHKITKRGQNVTFRCDPISEHNRLYWYRQTLGQGPEFLTYFQNEAQLEKSRLLSDRFSAERPKGSFSTLEIQRTEQGDSAMYLCASSSQLGPVYNEQFFGPGTRLTVL.

The chain links TRBV27 to TRBJ2-4; maybe TRBD2 (6 bases). The DNA end is a closer match to TRBJ2-7, so the J assignment may be wrong. The CDR3 is 14 amino acids. Per the germline V gene, CDR1 is MNHEY and CDR2 is SMNVEV (reference sequence). The CDR3 region has the DNA TGTGCCAGCAGTTATGTGGCGGGGTCTGGCGAGCAGTACTTC. Amino acids: CASSYVAGSGEQYF.